This T cell receptor beta chain came from a study of blood T cell repertoires in COVID-19. Whole-study context: Nucleic acid was either cDNA or gDNA, and it came from T cells, B-cell-depleted T cells, or PBMCs.

Produced via immunoSEQ multiplex PCR; TCRdb's table is partial and in-frame only. This table holds approximately 200,000 clones, roughly nine tenths found once. This clonotype was sampled from a woman in her forties or fifties with acute or convalescent COVID-19. The sequencing sample was made of peripheral blood.

In DNA, the CDR3 is TGTGCCAGCAGCCCATGGACTAGCGGGAGGGATGAGCAGTTCTTC. Residues: CASSPWTSGRDEQFF. The chain links TRBV7-9 to TRBJ2-1; the match to TRBD2 covers 15 bases. The CDR3 spans 15 residues. The germline CDR1 and CDR2 sequences are SEHNR and FQNEAQ (reference sequence). Trimming took 5 bases from V and 8 from J; bases not matched to a gene: 4.